Shown below are 20 T cell receptor beta chains from a single sample sequenced in a study of response to subunit inactivated influenza vaccine. TCRdb independently ran MiXCR on the RT-PCR reads; one entry per CDR3 protein. The sample shows roughly 150,000 distinct CDR3 sequences, under 13% of them seen only once. The source material was non-naive T cells sorted from PBMCs, sampled 40 to 50 days after vaccination. The receptors shown here come from a man aged 50 or older who received an inactivated influenza vaccine.

This clonotype was picked up a small number of times. This chain joins TRBV10-3 and TRBJ2-5; the D gene is possibly TRBD1 (6 bases). CDR3 length: 13 residues. CDR1 is ENHRY and CDR2 is SYGVKD in the germline V gene. V was shortened by 3 bases and J by 1 base, with 6 bases between the two germline ends. This CDR3 reads CAISEQGQETQYF. Written as DNA, the CDR3 is TGTGCCATCAGTGAACAGGGCCAAGAGACCCAGTACTTC.

The J gene is TRBJ2-2, the V gene TRBV20-1, with D possibly matching TRBD2 (6 bases). The CDR3 is made up of 15 amino acids. The germline V gene encodes CDR1 DFQATT and CDR2 SNEGSKA (reference sequence). The V end was cut by 6 bases, the J end by 2 bases, with 16 bases between. CDR3 sequence reads: CSAKSGLLNTGELFF. The CDR3 bases are TGCAGTGCAAAATCGGGACTCTTAAACACCGGGGAGCTGTTTTTT.

V usage is TRBV19 and J usage is TRBJ2-4, with D tentatively TRBD1 (6 bases). With 5 bases removed from V and 3 bases from J, the gap between germline ends came to 23 bases. This CDR3 spans 18 amino acids. Germline values: CDR1 LNHDA, CDR2 SQIVND (reference sequence). The CDR3: CASSLFFGWGRDKNIQYF. The CDR3 DNA follows: TGTGCCAGTAGTCTTTTTTTTGGTTGGGGGCGCGACAAAAACATTCAGTACTTC.

This clonotype was counted at least ten times. V and J are TRBV12-3 or TRBV12-4 and TRBJ2-2, with D perhaps assigned TRBD1 or TRBD2 (5 bases each). The CDR3 sequence is 17 residues long. Trimming removed 4 bases from V and 4 bases from J, with 19 bases in between. The DNA for the CDR3 is TGTGCCAGCAGTTCCTTGAGAGGGGCAGCACTCACCGGGGAGCTGTTTTTT. The encoded protein is CASSSLRGAALTGELFF.

The V call is TRBV5-6, the J call TRBJ2-2, with TRBD1 matching 8 bases. CDR1 and CDR2 (germline): SGHDT, YYEEEE. The CDR3 runs 16 residues. J lost 5 bases, V lost 0 bases, and 6 bases had no gene match. As DNA, the CDR3 is TGTGCCAGCAGCTTGGTGCAGGGGGCTAGGACCGGGGAGCTGTTTTTT. The encoded protein is CASSLVQGARTGELFF.

The chain joins TRBV7-9 to TRBJ1-2; tentatively, D is TRBD1 (5 bases). Between the trimmed V and J ends, which lost 5 bases and 7 bases, there was a span of 17 bases. From germline, CDR1 is SEHNR and CDR2 FQNEAQ (reference sequence). CDR3 size: 14 residues. The CDR3 DNA sequence: TGTGCCAGCAGCCATCGTGTGGGGCCCACTGGCTACACCTTC. It yields the protein CASSHRVGPTGYTF. The full variable domain, completed using reference TRBV7-9 and TRBJ1-2, is DTGVSQNPRHKITKRGQNVTFRCDPISEHNRLYWYRQTLGQGPEFLTYFQNEAQLEKSRLLSDRFSAERPKGSFSTLEIQRTEQGDSAMYLCASSHRVGPTGYTFGSGTRLTVV.

This sequence joins TRBV19 and TRBJ2-7; tentative D call: TRBD2 (6 bases). CDR1 is LNHDA and CDR2 is SQIVND in the germline V gene (reference sequence). CDR3 length: 17 amino acids. V shed 2 bases and J shed 0 bases, with 17 bases lying between them. The CDR3 DNA is TGTGCCAGTAGTATAAGAGCCGGGACTCGAGGCTCCTACGAGCAGTACTTC. Its protein product is CASSIRAGTRGSYEQYF.

This chain joins TRBV13 and TRBJ1-4; D unresolved. V was cut by 1 base and J by 6 bases, with 9 bases left in between. This CDR3 has 14 amino acids. The germline V gene has CDR1 PRHDT and CDR2 FYEKMQ (reference sequence). The CDR3: CASSLEGGDEKLFF. CDR3 in DNA: TGTGCCAGCAGCTTAGAGGGTGGCGATGAAAAACTGTTTTTT.

This clonotype was recorded at least ten times. The genes are TRBV6-1 and TRBJ2-3; 9 bases are a match to TRBD1. CDR1 is MNHNS and CDR2 is SASEGT in the germline V gene. J was trimmed by 5 bases and V by 10 bases; bases with no gene match: 7. CDR3 length: 13 amino acids. The CDR3 sequence is CATSGQGGDTQYF. The CDR3 DNA sequence: TGTGCCACCTCGGGACAGGGTGGAGATACGCAGTATTTT.

This clonotype turned up a few times. V is TRBV20-1 and J is TRBJ1-5; weak D call: TRBD1 (5 bases). This CDR3 comprises 15 residues. V gave up 6 bases and J gave up 0 bases, with 15 bases separating them. Germline-derived CDR1 and CDR2 are DFQATT and SNEGSKA (reference sequence). The CDR3 sequence: CSARDPAYSNQPQHF. In DNA, the CDR3 is TGCAGTGCAAGGGACCCCGCTTATAGCAATCAGCCCCAGCATTTT.

In this sample, this clonotype turned up many times. The J gene is TRBJ2-1, the V gene TRBV5-1; perhaps TRBD2 as D (6 bases). Trimming left V 4 bases short and J 13 bases short, with 12 bases between. Germline V gene sequence: CDR1 SGHRS, CDR2 YFSETQ. This CDR3 contains 11 residues. CDR3 DNA sequence: TGCGCCAGCAGCGCCCAGGGAGGACAGTTCTTC. Residues: CASSAQGGQFF.

This clonotype was observed many times. V is TRBV4-3 and J is TRBJ2-1; 10 positions agree with TRBD2. Germline CDR1 is LGHNA and CDR2 is YSLEER. Germline trimming cut 4 bases from V and 3 bases from J; bases unmatched to any gene: 6. This CDR3 comprises 16 residues. This CDR3 is CASSPRTSGDYNEQFF. The CDR3 region has the DNA TGCGCCAGCAGCCCCCGGACTAGCGGAGACTACAATGAGCAGTTCTTC.

The chain employs TRBV5-6 and TRBJ2-2, with D possibly being TRBD1 (6 bases). The CDR3 has 18 amino acids. Trimming removed 0 bases at V and 6 bases at J, with 21 bases between. Germline values: CDR1 SGHDT, CDR2 YYEEEE. CDR3 region: CASSLDGLGQGMAGELFF. The CDR3 nucleotides read TGTGCCAGCAGCTTGGATGGCCTGGGACAAGGGATGGCCGGGGAGCTGTTTTTT.

The chain recombines TRBV28 with TRBJ1-2; 7 bases line up with TRBD1. CDR1 and CDR2 (germline): MDHEN, SYDVKM. V lost 5 bases, J lost 4 bases, and 7 bases stayed unmatched. The CDR3 covers 14 residues. The DNA for the CDR3 is TGTGCCAGCAGTACCCAGACAGGGATCTATGGCTACACCTTC. This translates into CASSTQTGIYGYTF.

The J gene is TRBJ2-1, the V gene TRBV2; TRBD1 aligns across 10 bases. This CDR3 has 15 amino acids. In germline, CDR1 is SNHLY, CDR2 FYNNEI. V trimming: 7 bases; J trimming: 6 bases; junction bases outside the gene matches: 9. CDR3 nucleotide sequence: TGTGCCAGCACCAAAGACAGGGGGCTTGGCAATGAGCAGTTCTTC. Residues: CASTKDRGLGNEQFF.

In its sample, this clonotype was seen a few times. Written as DNA, the CDR3 is TGTGCCACCAGTGATTTTAGCAGGGCCGGTGGCTACACCTTC. It is translated as CATSDFSRAGGYTF. The chain recombines TRBV24-1 with TRBJ1-2; D may be TRBD1 (5 bases). The CDR3 is 14 residues long. Trimming removed 1 base at V and 7 bases at J, with 12 bases between. Germline loops: CDR1 KGHDR, CDR2 SFDVKD.

This rearrangement joins TRBV5-1 to TRBJ2-7; D remains unclear. This CDR3 region has 14 residues. Trimming pared 0 bases from V and 0 bases from J, leaving 7 bases between. Germline V gives CDR1 SGHRS, CDR2 YFSETQ. For the CDR3, the DNA is TGCGCCAGCAGCTTGGGCTTTGGCTCCTACGAGCAGTACTTC. Protein product: CASSLGFGSYEQYF.

This clonotype was observed at least ten times. This sequence joins TRBV12-3 or TRBV12-4 and TRBJ2-1; tentative D call: TRBD1 (5 bases). Trimming took off 5 bases at V and 2 bases at J, with 13 bases between the two ends. The CDR3 is 15 amino acids. CDR3 coding DNA: TGTGCCAGCAGTGAAACAGGTCCCCCCTACAATGAGCAGTTCTTC. Translating gives CASSETGPPYNEQFF.

This clonotype has a handful of counts. The chain links TRBV7-8 to TRBJ2-7; D remains ambiguous. The CDR3 spans 13 residues. CDR1 is SGHVS and CDR2 is FQNEAQ in the germline V gene. The V end was cut by 8 bases, the J end by 2 bases, with 13 bases between. CDR3 amino acids: CASSELDAYEQYF. Written as DNA, the CDR3 is TGTGCCAGCTCGGAGCTAGACGCCTACGAGCAGTACTTC.

This clonotype was counted many times. V gene TRBV5-6 combines with J gene TRBJ1-1, with D perhaps matching TRBD1 (6 bases). Germline CDR1 is SGHDT and CDR2 is YYEEEE. Trimming left V 4 bases short and J 1 base short, with 14 bases between. The CDR3 spans 15 residues. CDR3 in DNA: TGTGCCAGCAGCATCTGGGGGGCGTGGAACACTGAAGCTTTCTTT. Its translation is CASSIWGAWNTEAFF.